This T cell receptor (beta chain) was sequenced for a study of shared clonotypes between healthy human individuals. J gave up 2 bases and V 4 bases, and 2 bases lay outside the gene matches. The germline V gene has CDR1 SGHVS and CDR2 FQNEAQ. The length of the CDR3 is 14 residues. General study points: Among donors, clonotype sharing was expected to be affected by sequencing depth.

In regard to this clone: Its specificity is not known.

The repertoire was sequenced with immunoSEQ multiplex PCR; TCRdb's copy has only in-frame clones and lacks some. The sample records some 2,500,000 clones, roughly 93% being singletons. This chain joins TRBV7-8 and TRBJ1-5, with 7 bases that match TRBD1. The clonotype originates from a man aged 18 to 29 in good health. Some clones in this sample may be carry-over from other donors' samples. The sequencing sample was made of naive CD4+ T cells from PBMCs. Documented subset: CD45RA+ positively selected. DNA for the CDR3: TGTGCCAGCAGCTATGACAGGGGCAATCAGCCCCAGCATTTT. Its protein is CASSYDRGNQPQHF. The variable domain in full, completed from reference TRBV7-8 and TRBJ1-5, reads GAGVSQSPRYKVAKRGQDVALRCDPISGHVSLFWYQQALGQGPEFLTYFQNEAQLDKSGLPSDRFFAERPEGSVSTLKIQRTQQEDSAVYLCASSYDRGNQPQHFGDGTRLSIL.